A selection of T cell receptor beta chains follows, all from one sample in a study of T cell responses to AZD1222 COVID-19 vaccine. The assay was immunoSEQ multiplex PCR, and TCRdb's table has in-frame clones only and misses some. Seen here are about 86,000 clones, roughly 87% observed once, and the top ten hold approximately 5%. Source: peripheral blood, taken 28 days after the second AZD1222 dose. These receptors were obtained from an adult who received the AZD1222 COVID-19 vaccine. Each CDR3 is given with its conserved first and last residue. D genes are given only for firm matches. Where a row states a size, it is once, few, many or the class of an expanded clone; other rows omit it.

>-|TRBJ2-3|15|-|TRBV4-1
CASSGAGNATDTQYF
TGCGCCAGCAGCGGGGCGGGGAATGCCACAGATACGCAGTATTTT
>-|TRBJ1-5|15|-|TRBV5-1
CASSPGPSAGQPQHF
TGCGCCAGCAGCCCCGGTCCCTCGGCGGGTCAGCCCCAGCATTTT
>-|TRBJ1-2|12|-|TRBV25-1
CASSEDSLRYTF
TGTGCCAGCAGCGAGGACAGCTTGCGCTACACCTTC
>-|TRBJ1-1|14|-|TRBV19
CASFGPARNTEAFF
TGTGCCAGTTTCGGGCCGGCTCGAAACACTGAAGCTTTCTTT
>-|TRBJ1-2|16|TRBD1|TRBV15
CATSRGQGAPFYGYTF
TGTGCCACCAGCAGAGGACAGGGTGCCCCTTTCTATGGCTACACCTTC
>-|TRBJ1-4|18|-|TRBV18
CASSPRYGAGATNEKLFF
TGTGCCAGCTCACCACGGTATGGGGCGGGAGCAACTAATGAAAAACTGTTTTTT
>few|TRBJ1-5|13|-|TRBV10-2
CASSEYSNQPQHF
TGCGCCAGCAGTGAGTATAGCAATCAGCCCCAGCATTTT
>-|TRBJ1-5|13|TRBD1|TRBV30
CAWSGTGDQPQHF
TGTGCCTGGAGTGGGACAGGTGATCAGCCCCAGCATTTT
>-|TRBJ2-5|15|TRBD2|TRBV7-9
CASSLGSGGQETQYF
TGTGCCAGCAGCTTAGGTAGCGGGGGACAAGAGACCCAGTACTTC
>once|TRBJ1-1|15|-|TRBV5-4
CASSLGGYMNTEAFF
TGTGCCAGCAGCTTGGGCGGATACATGAACACTGAAGCTTTCTTT
>-|TRBJ2-7|14|-|TRBV3-1/TRBV3-2
CASSQDPGADEQYF
TGTGCCAGCAGCCAAGATCCGGGGGCGGACGAGCAGTACTTC
>-|TRBJ1-5|13|-|TRBV5-4
CASSLEAGQPQHF
TGTGCCAGCAGCTTGGAGGCGGGACAGCCCCAGCATTTT
>-|TRBJ2-7|18|TRBD2|TRBV4-2
CASSQPGLAGGPVYEQYF
TGTGCCAGCAGCCAGCCGGGACTAGCGGGGGGGCCGGTCTACGAGCAGTACTTC
>-|TRBJ2-7|12|-|TRBV11-2
CASSLNRYEQYF
TGTGCCAGCAGCCTCAACAGATACGAGCAGTACTTC
>once|TRBJ1-1|15|-|TRBV7-2
CASSLAPGNNGWAFF
TGTGCCAGCAGCTTAGCGCCAGGGAACAATGGATGGGCTTTCTTT
>-|TRBJ2-3|16|TRBD1|TRBV14
CASSKRTGERADTQYF
TGTGCCAGCAGCAAGCGGACAGGGGAGCGGGCAGATACGCAGTATTTT
>once|TRBJ1-1|13|-|TRBV5-6
CASSWGRYTEAFF
TGTGCCAGCAGCTGGGGAAGGTACACTGAAGCTTTCTTT
>-|TRBJ2-1|16|TRBD2|TRBV7-8
CASSLSSGEKYNEQFF
TGTGCCAGCAGCTTATCTAGCGGGGAGAAATACAATGAGCAGTTCTTC
>-|TRBJ2-7|15|-|TRBV9
CASSVGDTSSYEQYF
TGTGCCAGCAGCGTGGGGGACACGAGCTCCTACGAGCAGTACTTC
>-|TRBJ1-2|14|-|TRBV18
CASSPPGDSYGYTF
TGTGCCAGCTCACCTCCAGGGGACTCCTATGGCTACACCTTC
>once|TRBJ1-1|15|TRBD1|TRBV5-6
CASSLVVTGETEAFF
TGTGCCAGCAGCTTGGTTGTGACAGGGGAAACTGAAGCTTTCTTT
>-|TRBJ2-1|12|-|TRBV3-1/TRBV3-2
CASSQDPNEQFF
TGTGCCAGCAGCCAAGATCCCAATGAGCAGTTCTTC
>-|TRBJ1-5|15|-|TRBV27
CASSLGFYSNQPQHF
TGTGCCAGCAGTTTGGGGTTTTATAGCAATCAGCCCCAGCATTTT
>-|TRBJ2-1|14|-|TRBV7-9
CASSLSREINEQFF
TGTGCCAGCAGCTTGAGCAGGGAAATCAATGAGCAGTTCTTC
>-|TRBJ1-1|13|-|TRBV12-3/TRBV12-4
CASSLAGTWGAFF
TGTGCCAGCAGTTTGGCAGGGACATGGGGAGCTTTCTTT
>-|TRBJ2-3|16|-|TRBV13
CASSPYSARGTDTQYF
TGTGCCAGCAGCCCCTACTCGGCCCGGGGCACAGATACGCAGTATTTT
>-|TRBJ2-2|17|-|TRBV30
CAWKGGVGTESTGELFF
TGTGCCTGGAAGGGAGGGGTTGGGACAGAAAGCACCGGGGAGCTGTTTTTT
>-|TRBJ1-6|14|-|TRBV6-5
CASSYSGEHSPLHF
TGTGCCAGCAGTTACTCGGGAGAGCATTCACCCCTCCACTTT
>-|TRBJ2-2|17|TRBD2|TRBV5-4
CASTLGGGASNTGELFF
TGTGCCAGCACCCTCGGCGGGGGGGCATCGAACACCGGGGAGCTGTTTTTT
>-|TRBJ1-2|16|TRBD1|TRBV4-1
CASSQPGTEPYYGYTF
TGCGCCAGCAGCCAACCCGGGACAGAACCCTACTATGGCTACACCTTC
>-|TRBJ2-7|13|-|TRBV9
CASSGGGGYEQYF
TGTGCCAGCAGCGGAGGAGGGGGCTACGAGCAGTACTTC
>-|TRBJ2-7|13|TRBD2|TRBV27
CASSFQTSGGLHF
TGTGCCAGCAGTTTCCAGACTAGCGGGGGACTTCACTTC
>-|TRBJ2-5|13|-|TRBV4-1
CASSQGGAETQYF
TGCGCCAGCAGCCAAGGGGGAGCAGAGACCCAGTACTTC
>-|TRBJ2-2|13|TRBD1|TRBV29-1
CSVEDRGPGELFF
TGCAGCGTTGAAGACAGGGGGCCCGGGGAGCTGTTTTTT
>-|TRBJ2-2|14|-|TRBV28
CASKRDIITGELFF
TGTGCCAGCAAGCGGGACATTATAACCGGGGAGCTGTTTTTT
>-|TRBJ1-5|19|TRBD1|TRBV9
CASSPRRTGVRGGNQPQHF
TGTGCCAGCAGCCCTCGTCGGACAGGGGTTCGGGGAGGCAATCAGCCCCAGCATTTT
>-|TRBJ1-4|15|-|TRBV7-2
CASNKGGRTNEKLFF
TGTGCCAGCAATAAAGGGGGGCGGACTAATGAAAAACTGTTTTTT
>-|TRBJ2-7|15|-|TRBV2
CASSEWRQAPYEQYF
TGTGCCAGCAGTGAATGGAGACAGGCGCCCTACGAGCAGTACTTC
>-|TRBJ1-1|13|-|TRBV3-1/TRBV3-2
CASSKSTVTEAFF
TGTGCCAGCAGCAAAAGCACAGTCACTGAAGCTTTCTTT
>-|TRBJ1-1|12|-|TRBV7-6
CASSAQNTEAFF
TGTGCCAGCAGCGCGCAAAACACTGAAGCTTTCTTT
>-|TRBJ1-5|16|-|TRBV4-2
CASSQQGSNSNQPQHF
TGTGCCAGCAGCCAGCAGGGGTCTAATAGCAATCAGCCCCAGCATTTT
>-|TRBJ2-2|15|-|TRBV6-1
CASSESSWLTGELFF
TGTGCCAGCAGTGAATCTTCTTGGCTCACCGGGGAGCTGTTTTTT